This T cell receptor beta chain emerged from a study of T cell responses to AZD1222 COVID-19 vaccine. Study observations and caveats: With dominance at 160-218 and 743-854, vaccine-associated CD4 TCRs spanned spike. Of spike-specific TCRs, nearly half reportedly target regions left unmutated in variants. Females outnumbered males among donors, who were mostly white British; clonal diversity was possibly underestimated. Rises in breadth and depth of Spike-specific TCRs came after two AZD1222 doses.

This CDR3 comprises 15 residues. Trimming cost V 6 bases and J 2 bases; bases outside gene matches: 5. CDR1 is MNHEY and CDR2 is SMNVEV in the germline V gene (reference sequence). Produced via immunoSEQ multiplex PCR; TCRdb's table is partial and in-frame only. The sample yields 85,000 or so clones, more than 80% seen once. A remark on this clone: Its antigen is unidentified.

The sequences come from peripheral blood, collected on day 0 of AZD1222 vaccination. The origin of this receptor is an adult in good health. This chain connects TRBV27 to TRBJ1-3, with 9 bases that match TRBD1. CDR3 protein: CASRLDRGAGNTIYF. CDR3 nucleotide sequence: TGTGCCAGCAGATTAGACAGGGGGGCTGGAAACACCATATATTTT.